The subject of this entry is one TCR beta chain. Its antigen is still unknown. The entry originates in a study of cytomegalovirus exposure and HLA in healthy donors. General study results and limits: Data from an earlier analysis indicated that most TCR beta V segments were productive either about 87% or about 30% of the time.

Trimming removed 8 bases from V and 3 bases from J, with 23 bases in between. Looked up from germline, CDR1 is MNHEY and CDR2 is SMNVEV (reference sequence). The CDR3 covers 16 residues. PCR amplification relied on 60 Vbeta primers (plus 13 Jbeta primers). Generated by immunoSEQ multiplex PCR, the TCRdb table keeps only in-frame clones and is missing some. The sample consists of 140,000 to 150,000 clones, more than 75% of them appearing once. The chain uses TRBV27 and TRBJ2-7; a weak D match, TRBD2 (6 bases). The receptor was isolated from a man aged 40-55 years in good health and CMV-seronegative. The sequencing sample was made of PBMCs. The CDR3, as DNA: TGTGCCAGCTCCAGTGGCGGGACTGGGGTTAACTACGAGCAGTACTTC. Residues: CASSSGGTGVNYEQYF.